This TCR beta chain came from a study of blood T cell repertoires in COVID-19 (TCRdb year 2020). Describing the broader study: Samples covering the acute and convalescent phases of COVID-19 were provided by collaborators in the United States, Italy and Spain. The prospective study material was composed of cDNA or gDNA derived from T cells, B-cell-depleted T cells, or PBMCs. Deeply sampled blood TCRbeta repertoires from subjects exposed to, actively infected with, or recovered from COVID-19 were included in the dataset. The repertoires were made available in a free public database intended to serve as a resource for research on the immune response to SARS-CoV-2. The samples were drawn from two sources: the first 160 participants of the ongoing ImmuneRACE study, and 1,254 subjects contributed by 6 global collaborators. A de-identified subject ID, COVID-19 status, age in years and sex were almost always included in the sample metadata. Where available, HLA class I and class II types were obtained from metadata supplied by the sample provider rather than from assay-based typing.

General findings and caveats noted by the study authors: The amount of clinical and demographic metadata varied by source and participant and was provided uncurated.

The CDR3 numbers 16 residues from cysteine through phenylalanine. Of all the DNA, just the CDR3 is kept, 48 bases in frame from base 1. CDR1 and CDR2 are read off the germline V gene as KGHSH and LQKENI. V is cut back by 2 bases and J by 1 base, with 2 bases in the junction unmatched. Of note for this clone: The antigen this receptor binds is unknown. Base qualities are missing; no much larger clone stands one base away.

The collaborating institutions used their own protocols to collect whole blood in K2EDTA tubes. For TCRbeta analysis, collaborators shipped samples as frozen whole blood, isolated PBMCs, or DNA extracted from either of those sample types. TCRbeta CDR3 regions were amplified from genomic DNA by means of the immunoSEQ Assay, a bias-controlled multiplex PCR. The original pipeline was this. Within the assay, amplification of reference gene primers was used to estimate how many nucleated cells each sample contained. To quantify the absolute abundance of each unique TCRbeta CDR3 rearrangement, sequence reads were collapsed and filtered. For each sample, productive Simpson clonality was calculated as the square root of Simpson's diversity index over productive rearrangements. The table comes from immuneACCESS by way of TCRdb, which keeps in-frame sequences with V and J called. Part of the clones is missing from these tables; in studies checked, under half for an unresolved V gene and the rest for unknown reasons. Clone size and the V and J calls come from that table; the DNA yielded D and trimming. This sample gives under 50,000 clones in total; 70% to 90% of them show up just once. 5.2% of the sample lies in the top ten.

This receptor was obtained from a man aged 35-49 years with active COVID-19. The sequence joins TRBV18 to TRBJ2-2; 9 bases in the middle match TRBD2. Sequencing input: peripheral blood. The DNA reads TGTGCCAGCTCACCAATAGCGGGAGTGAACACCGGGGAGCTGTTTTTT. It is translated as CASSPIAGVNTGELFF.